This paragraph covers one T cell receptor beta chain sequence. As originally analysed: Amplification of reference gene primers was used by the study to estimate nucleated cell counts. Only in-frame clones appear in the TCRdb table, and some are missing; sequencing was by immunoSEQ multiplex PCR. The D gene and trimming were derived from the DNA, and the V and J assignments and clone size from that table. Of approximately 68,000 clones listed, roughly 80% are singletons. The data are from a study of blood T cell repertoires in COVID-19. Across the whole study: Whether acute or convalescent, the COVID-19 samples came from the United States, Italy and Spain. The analysed material was cDNA or gDNA that came from T cells, B-cell-depleted T cells, or PBMCs.

Sequenced input: peripheral blood. This sequence originates from an older man with active COVID-19.

This CDR3 reads CSASRQGSYEQYF. The CDR3 nucleotides read TGCAGTGCTAGTCGGCAGGGATCCTACGAGCAGTACTTC. The rearrangement joins TRBV20-1 to TRBJ2-7, with a tentative D call TRBD1 (5 bases). CDR1 is DFQATT and CDR2 is SNEGSKA in the germline V gene (reference sequence). This CDR3 spans 13 amino acids. The V and J ends lost 3 bases and 1 base respectively, with 10 bases between them.